These 2 T cell receptor beta chains came from one sample sequenced in a study of beta chain features in type 1 diabetes. Expressed TCRB transcripts were sequenced because the isolated RNA had all been reverse transcribed beforehand. Assay: immunoSEQ multiplex PCR; the TCRdb copy retains only in-frame clones and omits some. The repertoire holds a few hundred thousand clones, with approximately 9.9% as singletons. The sample was naive CD4+ T cells from blood. Source of these receptors: a woman in her 30s in good health.

In this sample, this clone turned up a few times. The rearrangement joins TRBV28 to TRBJ2-7; TRBD2 matches at 14 bases. The germline V gene encodes CDR1 MDHEN and CDR2 SYDVKM. The CDR3 covers 19 residues. Losses at the gene ends were 3 bases for V and 5 bases for J; bases not matched to a gene: 15. Here the CDR3 DNA reads TGTGCCAGCAGTTTTGGTCTCGGACTAGCGGGAGGCCCCCGCAACGAGCAGTACTTC. Translation: CASSFGLGLAGGPRNEQYF.

The rearrangement uses TRBV28 and TRBJ2-5; the match to TRBD2 covers 9 bases. The V gene's germline CDR1 is MDHEN and CDR2 SYDVKM. The ends lost 5 bases at V and 1 base at J; junction bases unmatched: 2. This CDR3 region has 14 residues. CDR3 sequence reads: CASSPSGIQETQYF. The CDR3, as DNA: TGTGCCAGCAGTCCTAGCGGGATCCAAGAGACCCAGTACTTC.